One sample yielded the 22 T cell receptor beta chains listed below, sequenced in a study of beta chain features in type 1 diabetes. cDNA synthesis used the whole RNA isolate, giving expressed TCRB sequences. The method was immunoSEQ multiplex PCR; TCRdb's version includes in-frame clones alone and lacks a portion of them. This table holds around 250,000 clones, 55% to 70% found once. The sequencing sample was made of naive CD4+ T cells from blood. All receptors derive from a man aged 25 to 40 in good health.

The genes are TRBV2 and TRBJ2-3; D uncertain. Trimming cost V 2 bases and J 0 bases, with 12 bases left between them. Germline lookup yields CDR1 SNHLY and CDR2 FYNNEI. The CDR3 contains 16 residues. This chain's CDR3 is CASSEFWRSSTDTQYF. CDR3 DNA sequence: TGTGCCAGCAGTGAATTTTGGCGGAGTAGCACAGATACGCAGTATTTT.

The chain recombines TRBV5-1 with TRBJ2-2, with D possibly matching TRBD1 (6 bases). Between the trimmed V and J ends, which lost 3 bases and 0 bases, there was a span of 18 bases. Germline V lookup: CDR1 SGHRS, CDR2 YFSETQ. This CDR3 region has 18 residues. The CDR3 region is CASSSLFGTRPNTGELFF. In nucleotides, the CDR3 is TGCGCCAGCAGCTCCCTCTTCGGGACACGACCGAACACCGGGGAGCTGTTTTTT. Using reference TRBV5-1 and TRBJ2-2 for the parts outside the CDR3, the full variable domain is KAGVTQTPRYLIKTRGQQVTLSCSPISGHRSVSWYQQTPGQGLQFLFEYFSETQRNKGNFPGRFSGRQFSNSRSEMNVSTLELGDSALYLCASSSLFGTRPNTGELFFGEGSRLTVL.

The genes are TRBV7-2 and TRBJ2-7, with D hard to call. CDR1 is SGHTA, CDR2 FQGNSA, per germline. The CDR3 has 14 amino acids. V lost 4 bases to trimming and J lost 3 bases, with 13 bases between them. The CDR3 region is CASSSRTGYYEQYF. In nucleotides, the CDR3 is TGTGCCAGCAGCTCCCGGACGGGCTACTACGAGCAGTACTTC. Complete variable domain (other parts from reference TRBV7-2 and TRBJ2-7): GAGVSQSPSNKVTEKGKDVELRCDPISGHTALYWYRQSLGQGLEFLIYFQGNSAPDKSGLPSDRFSAERTGGSVSTLTIQRTQQEDSAVYLCASSSRTGYYEQYFGPGTRLTVT.

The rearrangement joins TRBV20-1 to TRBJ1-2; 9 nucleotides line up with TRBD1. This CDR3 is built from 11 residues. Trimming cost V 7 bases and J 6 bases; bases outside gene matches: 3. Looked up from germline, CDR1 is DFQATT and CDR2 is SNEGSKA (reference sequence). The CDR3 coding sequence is TGCAGTGTGGGACAGGGAGATGGCTACACCTTC. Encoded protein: CSVGQGDGYTF.

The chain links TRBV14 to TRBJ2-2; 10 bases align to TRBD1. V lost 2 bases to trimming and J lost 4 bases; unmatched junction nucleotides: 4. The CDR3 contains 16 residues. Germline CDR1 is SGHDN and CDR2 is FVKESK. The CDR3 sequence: CASSQLRTGGTGELFF. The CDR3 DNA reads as TGTGCCAGCAGCCAACTTCGGACAGGGGGCACCGGGGAGCTGTTTTTT.

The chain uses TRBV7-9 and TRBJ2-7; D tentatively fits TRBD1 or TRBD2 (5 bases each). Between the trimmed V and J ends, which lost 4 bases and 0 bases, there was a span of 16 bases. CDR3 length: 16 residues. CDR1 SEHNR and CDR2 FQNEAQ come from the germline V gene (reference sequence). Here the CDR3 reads CASSSQGESSSYEQYF. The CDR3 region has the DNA TGTGCCAGCAGCTCTCAGGGAGAATCCAGCTCCTACGAGCAGTACTTC.

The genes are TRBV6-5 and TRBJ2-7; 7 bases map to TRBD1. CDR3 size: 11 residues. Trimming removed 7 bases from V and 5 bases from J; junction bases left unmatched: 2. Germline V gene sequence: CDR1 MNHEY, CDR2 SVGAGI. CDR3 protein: CASTRGHEQYF. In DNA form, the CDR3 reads TGTGCCAGCACTAGGGGGCACGAGCAGTACTTC.

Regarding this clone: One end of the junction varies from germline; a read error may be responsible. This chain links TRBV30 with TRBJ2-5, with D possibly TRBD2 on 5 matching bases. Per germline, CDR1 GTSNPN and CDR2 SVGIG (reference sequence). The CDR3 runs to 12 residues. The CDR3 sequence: CAGSGVRETQYF. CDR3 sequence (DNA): TGTGCCGGGAGTGGTGTGCGAGAGACCCAGTACTTC.

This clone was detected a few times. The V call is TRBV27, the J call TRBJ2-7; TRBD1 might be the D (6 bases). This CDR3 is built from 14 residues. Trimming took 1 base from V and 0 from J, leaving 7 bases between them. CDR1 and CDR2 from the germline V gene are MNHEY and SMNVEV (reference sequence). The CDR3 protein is CASSLLGHSYEQYF. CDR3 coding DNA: TGTGCCAGCAGTTTATTGGGACACTCCTACGAGCAGTACTTC.

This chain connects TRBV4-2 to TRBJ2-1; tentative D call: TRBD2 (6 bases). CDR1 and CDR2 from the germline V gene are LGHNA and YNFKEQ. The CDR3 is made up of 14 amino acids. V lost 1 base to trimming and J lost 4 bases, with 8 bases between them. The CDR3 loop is CASSQGAGYNEQFF. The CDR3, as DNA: TGTGCCAGCAGCCAAGGTGCGGGGTACAATGAGCAGTTCTTC.

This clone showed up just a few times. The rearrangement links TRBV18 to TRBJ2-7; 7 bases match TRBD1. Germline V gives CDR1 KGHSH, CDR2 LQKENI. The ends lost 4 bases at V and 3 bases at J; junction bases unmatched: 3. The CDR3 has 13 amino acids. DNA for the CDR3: TGTGCCAGCTCACTCGGACAGGACTACGAGCAGTACTTC. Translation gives CASSLGQDYEQYF.

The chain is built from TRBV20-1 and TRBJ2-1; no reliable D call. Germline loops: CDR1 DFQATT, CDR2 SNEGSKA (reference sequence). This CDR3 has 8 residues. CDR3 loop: CSLNEQFF. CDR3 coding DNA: TGCAGCTTAAATGAGCAGTTCTTC.

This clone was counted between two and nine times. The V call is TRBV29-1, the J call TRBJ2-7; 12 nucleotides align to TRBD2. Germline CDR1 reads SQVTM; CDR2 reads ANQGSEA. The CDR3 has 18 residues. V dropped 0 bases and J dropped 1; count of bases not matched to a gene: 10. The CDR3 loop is CSVEEVGTSGPLSYEQYF. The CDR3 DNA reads TGCAGCGTTGAAGAGGTAGGGACTAGCGGGCCCCTGTCCTACGAGCAGTACTTC.

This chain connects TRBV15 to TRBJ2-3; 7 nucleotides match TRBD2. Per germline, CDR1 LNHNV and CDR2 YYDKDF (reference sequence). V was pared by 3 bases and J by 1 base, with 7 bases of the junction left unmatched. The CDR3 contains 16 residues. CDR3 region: CATSSVIGRGTDTQYF. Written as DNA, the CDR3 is TGTGCCACCAGCAGCGTTATAGGGAGGGGCACAGATACGCAGTATTTT.

CDR3 loop: CAWRTGKSDTQYF. The DNA of the CDR3 is TGTGCCTGGAGGACAGGGAAGTCAGATACGCAGTATTTT. This chain joins TRBV30 and TRBJ2-3; TRBD1 matches at 7 bases. The CDR3 runs 13 residues. With 3 bases clipped from V and 4 bases from J, the junction kept 4 bases outside the gene matches. The germline V gene has CDR1 GTSNPN and CDR2 SVGIG (reference sequence).

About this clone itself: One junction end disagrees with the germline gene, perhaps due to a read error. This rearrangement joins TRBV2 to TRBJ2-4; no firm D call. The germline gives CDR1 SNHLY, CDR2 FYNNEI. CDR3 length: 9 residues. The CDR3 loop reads CASSENFIF. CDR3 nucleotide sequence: TGTGCCAGCAGTGAAAATTTTATCTTC. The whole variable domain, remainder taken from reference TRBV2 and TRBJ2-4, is EPEVTQTPSHQVTQMGQEVILRCVPISNHLYFYWYRQILGQKVEFLVSFYNNEISEKSEIFDDQFSVERPDGSNFTLKIRSTKLEDSAMYFCASSENFIFGAGTRLSVL.

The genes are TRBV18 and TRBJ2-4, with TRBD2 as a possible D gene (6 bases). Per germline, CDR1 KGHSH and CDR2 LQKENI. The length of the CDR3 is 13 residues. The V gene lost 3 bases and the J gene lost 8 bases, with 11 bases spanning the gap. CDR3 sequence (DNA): TGTGCCAGCTCACCGAGACTAGATGACATTCAGTACTTC. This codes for CASSPRLDDIQYF.

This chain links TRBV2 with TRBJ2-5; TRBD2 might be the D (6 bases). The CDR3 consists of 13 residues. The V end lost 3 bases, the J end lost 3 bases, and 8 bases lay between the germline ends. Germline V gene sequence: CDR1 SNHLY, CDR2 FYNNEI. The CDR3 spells CASSEWREETQYF. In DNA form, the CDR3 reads TGTGCCAGCAGTGAGTGGAGGGAAGAGACCCAGTACTTC.

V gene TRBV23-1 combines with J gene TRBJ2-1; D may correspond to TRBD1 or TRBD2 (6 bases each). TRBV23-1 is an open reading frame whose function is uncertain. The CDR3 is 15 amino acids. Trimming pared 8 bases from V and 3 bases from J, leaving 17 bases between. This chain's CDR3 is CASFEFEGGYNEQFF. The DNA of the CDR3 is TGCGCCAGCTTCGAATTCGAGGGGGGCTACAATGAGCAGTTCTTC.

The CDR3 DNA reads TGCGCCAGCAGCCAAGAAATGGCCGAGCAGTACTTC. It is translated as CASSQEMAEQYF. V is TRBV4-1 and J is TRBJ2-7; D is undetermined. Germline V gene lookup returns CDR1 MGHRA and CDR2 YSYEKL. Between the trimmed V and J ends, which lost 0 bases and 6 bases, there was a span of 6 bases. The CDR3 extends over 12 amino acids.

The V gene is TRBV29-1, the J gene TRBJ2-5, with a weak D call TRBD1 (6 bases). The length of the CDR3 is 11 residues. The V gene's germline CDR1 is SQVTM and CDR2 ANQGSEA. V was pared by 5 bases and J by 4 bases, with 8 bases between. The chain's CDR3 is CSVRTVETQYF. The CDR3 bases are TGCAGCGTTAGGACAGTAGAGACCCAGTACTTC. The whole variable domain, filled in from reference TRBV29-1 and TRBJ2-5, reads SAVISQKPSRDICQRGTSLTIQCQVDSQVTMMFWYRQQPGQSLTLIATANQGSEATYESGFVIDKFPISRPNLTFSTLTVSNMSPEDSSIYLCSVRTVETQYFGPGTRLLVL.

The DNA of the CDR3 is TGCGCCAGCAGCCAAGATGCAGGGCTCTTCACTGAAGCTTTCTTT. It specifies CASSQDAGLFTEAFF. The V and J genes are TRBV4-3 and TRBJ1-1; tentatively, D is TRBD1 (5 bases). The germline V gene has CDR1 LGHNA and CDR2 YSLEER. The CDR3 spans 15 residues. V lost 0 bases and J 4 bases, leaving 12 bases between the germline ends.